This T cell receptor beta chain was observed in a study of T cells in Graves' hyperthyroidism and ophthalmopathy. Findings and limits, study-wide: Blood also held most thyroid clonotypes expanded beyond 0.001.

Exclusion followed for patients with uncontrolled infection, other autoimmune disease, pregnancy or lactation. The diagnostic basis comprised clinical symptoms, serum thyroxine and TRAb, thyroid ultrasound and orbital computed tomography. What was amplified from RNA transcripts were TCR beta CDR3 regions. The TCR CDR3 was amplified in a first-round RT-PCR using the HTBI primer set. TCRdb ran MiXCR on the multiplex PCR reads and lists one entry per CDR3 protein. The sample includes more than 500,000 distinct CDR3 sequences, about 16% seen only once; the top ten take about 29%. The CDR3 is 14 residues long. Germline V CDR1 and CDR2: MDHEN, SYDVKM. J lost 5 bases, V lost 7 bases, and 10 bases had no gene match. This clonotype was seen a single time. What it binds is unknown.

V is TRBV28 and J is TRBJ2-7, with 8 nucleotides matching TRBD2. The source material was blood. This TCR was sampled from a woman between 25 and 40 years old with Graves' ophthalmopathy. CDR3: CASKASGSGHEQYF. In DNA form, the CDR3 reads TGTGCCAGCAAGGCCAGCGGGAGCGGCCACGAGCAGTACTTC.